This T cell receptor beta chain is drawn from a study of T-cell memory formation after mild COVID-19. About the research overall: TCR clustering was largely donor specific.

Per the germline V gene, CDR1 is SGHTA and CDR2 is FQGNSA. V trimming: 5 bases; J trimming: 6 bases; junction bases outside the gene matches: 2. The CDR3 covers 14 residues. A single record per CDR3 protein comes from TCRdb applying MiXCR to the 5' RACE reads. This sample has about 62,000 distinct CDR3 sequences; 9.3% occur once, and the top ten carry about 1.1%. The TCR originated in a man younger than 30 who had mild COVID-19 (a few samples of this study predate the infection). Cell type and time point are not known. The chain joins TRBV7-2 to TRBJ1-4; TRBD1 matches 11 bases. The sequencing input was PBMCs or a T cell subset sorted from them (not recorded which). The CDR3 loop is CASSVGQGDEKLFF. The CDR3, as DNA: TGTGCCAGCAGCGTGGGACAGGGGGATGAAAAACTGTTTTTT.